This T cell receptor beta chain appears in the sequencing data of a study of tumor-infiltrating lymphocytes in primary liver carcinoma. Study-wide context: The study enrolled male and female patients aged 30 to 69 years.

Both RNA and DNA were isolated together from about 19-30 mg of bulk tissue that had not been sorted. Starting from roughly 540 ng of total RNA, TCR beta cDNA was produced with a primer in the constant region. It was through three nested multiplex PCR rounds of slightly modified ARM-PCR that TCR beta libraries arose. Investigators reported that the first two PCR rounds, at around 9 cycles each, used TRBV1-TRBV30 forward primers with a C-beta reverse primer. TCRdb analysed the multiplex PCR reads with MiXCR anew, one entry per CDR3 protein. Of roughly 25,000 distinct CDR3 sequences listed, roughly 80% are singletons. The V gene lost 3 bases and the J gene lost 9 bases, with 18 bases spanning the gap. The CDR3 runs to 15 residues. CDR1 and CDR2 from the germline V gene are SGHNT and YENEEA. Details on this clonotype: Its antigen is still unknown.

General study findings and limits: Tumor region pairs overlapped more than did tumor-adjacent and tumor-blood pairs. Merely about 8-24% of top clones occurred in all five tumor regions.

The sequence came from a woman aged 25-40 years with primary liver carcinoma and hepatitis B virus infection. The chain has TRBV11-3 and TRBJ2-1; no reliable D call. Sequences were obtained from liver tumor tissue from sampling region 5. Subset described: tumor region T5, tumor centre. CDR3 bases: TGTGCCAGCAGCTTCGCGGCCCGCTCCTACGGTGAGCAGTTCTTC. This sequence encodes CASSFAARSYGEQFF.